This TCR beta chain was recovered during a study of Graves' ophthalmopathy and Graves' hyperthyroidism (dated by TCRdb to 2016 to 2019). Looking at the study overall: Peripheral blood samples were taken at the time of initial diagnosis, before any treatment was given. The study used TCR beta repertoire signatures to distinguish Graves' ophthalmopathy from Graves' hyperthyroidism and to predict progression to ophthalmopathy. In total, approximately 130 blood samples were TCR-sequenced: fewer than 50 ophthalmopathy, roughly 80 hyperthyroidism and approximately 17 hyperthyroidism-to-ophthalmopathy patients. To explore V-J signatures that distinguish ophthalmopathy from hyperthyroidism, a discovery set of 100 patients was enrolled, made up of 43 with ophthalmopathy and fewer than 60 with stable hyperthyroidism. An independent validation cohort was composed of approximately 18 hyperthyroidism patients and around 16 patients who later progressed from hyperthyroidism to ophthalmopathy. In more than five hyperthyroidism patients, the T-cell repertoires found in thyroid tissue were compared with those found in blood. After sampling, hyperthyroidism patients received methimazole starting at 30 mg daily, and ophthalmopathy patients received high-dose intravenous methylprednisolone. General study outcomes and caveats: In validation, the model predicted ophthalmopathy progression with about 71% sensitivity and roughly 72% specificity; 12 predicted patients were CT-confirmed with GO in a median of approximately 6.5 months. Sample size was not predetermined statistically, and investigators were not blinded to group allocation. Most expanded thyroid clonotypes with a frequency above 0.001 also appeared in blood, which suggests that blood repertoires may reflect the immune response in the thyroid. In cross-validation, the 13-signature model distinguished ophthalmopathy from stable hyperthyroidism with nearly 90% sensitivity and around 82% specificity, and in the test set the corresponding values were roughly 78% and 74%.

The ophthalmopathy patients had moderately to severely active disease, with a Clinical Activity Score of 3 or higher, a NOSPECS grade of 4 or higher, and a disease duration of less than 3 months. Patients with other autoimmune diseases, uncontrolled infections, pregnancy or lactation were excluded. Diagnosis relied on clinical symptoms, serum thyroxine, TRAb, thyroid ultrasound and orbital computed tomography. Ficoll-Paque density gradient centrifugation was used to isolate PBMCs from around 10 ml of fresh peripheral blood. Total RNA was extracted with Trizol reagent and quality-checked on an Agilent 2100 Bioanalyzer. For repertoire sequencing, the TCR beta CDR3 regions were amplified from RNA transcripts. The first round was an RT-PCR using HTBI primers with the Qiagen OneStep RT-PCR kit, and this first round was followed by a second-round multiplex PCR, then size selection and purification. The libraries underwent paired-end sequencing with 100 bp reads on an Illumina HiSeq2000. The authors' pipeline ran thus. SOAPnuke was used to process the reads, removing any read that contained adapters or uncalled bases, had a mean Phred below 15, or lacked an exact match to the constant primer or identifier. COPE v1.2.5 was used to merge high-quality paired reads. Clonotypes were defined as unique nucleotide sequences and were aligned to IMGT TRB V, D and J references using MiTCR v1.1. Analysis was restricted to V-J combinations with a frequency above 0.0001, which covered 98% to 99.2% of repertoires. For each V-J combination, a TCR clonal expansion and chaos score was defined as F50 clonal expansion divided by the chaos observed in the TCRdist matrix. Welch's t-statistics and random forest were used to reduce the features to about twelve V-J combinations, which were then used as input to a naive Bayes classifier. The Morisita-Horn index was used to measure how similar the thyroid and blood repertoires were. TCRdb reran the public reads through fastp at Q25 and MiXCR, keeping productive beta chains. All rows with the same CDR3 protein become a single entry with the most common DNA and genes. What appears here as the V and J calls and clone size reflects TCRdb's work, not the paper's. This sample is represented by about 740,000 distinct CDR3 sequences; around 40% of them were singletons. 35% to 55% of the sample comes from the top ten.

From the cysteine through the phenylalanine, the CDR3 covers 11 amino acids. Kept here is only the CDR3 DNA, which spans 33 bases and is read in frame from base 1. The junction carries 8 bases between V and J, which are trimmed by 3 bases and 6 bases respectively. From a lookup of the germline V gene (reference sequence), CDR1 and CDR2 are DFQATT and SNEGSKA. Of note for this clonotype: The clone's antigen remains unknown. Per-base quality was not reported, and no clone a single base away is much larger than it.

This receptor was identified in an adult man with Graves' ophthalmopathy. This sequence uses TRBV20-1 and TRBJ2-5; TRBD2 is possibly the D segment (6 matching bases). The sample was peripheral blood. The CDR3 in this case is CSARGGQTQYF. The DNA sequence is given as TGCAGTGCTAGGGGGGGACAGACCCAGTACTTC.